The rows below give T cell receptor beta chains drawn from one sample of a study of PD-L1 blockade in urothelial cancer. TCRdb's copy holds only in-frame clones and misses some; the assay was immunoSEQ multiplex PCR. The table shows about 76,000 clones, with less than 95% occurring only once. Material: PBMCs, obtained around atezolizumab (anti-PD-L1) treatment. The receptors derive from a woman older than 75 with urothelial cancer. Both conserved end residues are part of each CDR3.

j_call | v_call | cdr3_aa
TRBJ1-2 | TRBV28 | CASSHTAYGYTF
TRBJ1-4 | TRBV7-2 | CASSPQGQNEKLFF
TRBJ2-1 | TRBV7-3 | CASSLSGQGGDEQFF
TRBJ1-2 | TRBV4-1 | CASSSPRGTYGYTF
TRBJ2-3 | TRBV5-1 | CASSTGSNTDTQYF
TRBJ1-5 | TRBV7-9 | CASSLAWDREAQPQHF
TRBJ2-7 | TRBV6-4 | CASSGSGRVYEQYF
TRBJ1-1 | TRBV28 | CASSLDPGGGEAFF
TRBJ2-3 | TRBV4-1 | CASSQTESFTDTQYF
TRBJ2-1 | TRBV9 | CASSVVSGDLFF